A single sample gave rise to the 6 T cell receptor beta chains below, sequenced in a study of blood T cell repertoires in COVID-19. Assay: immunoSEQ multiplex PCR; the TCRdb copy retains only in-frame clones and omits some. The sample holds roughly 70,000 clones, approximately 80% seen once. The sample consisted of peripheral blood. The receptors were gathered from a woman aged 55-69 years with acute or convalescent COVID-19.

This clone was observed a few times. The chain employs TRBV5-5 and TRBJ1-1; a weak D match, TRBD1 (5 bases). The V gene's germline CDR1 is SGHKS and CDR2 YYEKEE (reference sequence). The CDR3 runs 16 residues. Trimming removed 0 bases at V and 4 bases at J, with 16 bases between. CDR3 in amino acids: CASSLAGFQVGTEAFF. The CDR3 DNA reads as TGTGCCAGCAGCTTGGCAGGGTTTCAGGTAGGCACTGAAGCTTTCTTT.

The V and J genes are TRBV19 and TRBJ2-3; D uncertain. The CDR3 consists of 13 residues. Germline lookup yields CDR1 LNHDA and CDR2 SQIVND (reference sequence). V was pared by 3 bases and J by 10 bases, with 14 bases between. The DNA of the CDR3 is TGTGCCAGTAGTATTGAGTTTGTTTATCCGCAGTATTTT. This encodes CASSIEFVYPQYF.

V usage is TRBV2 and J usage is TRBJ1-4, with D unresolved. The CDR3 spans 15 residues. The germline V and J ends were trimmed by 0 bases and 2 bases, with 7 bases remaining between them. Germline assignment: CDR1 SNHLY and CDR2 FYNNEI. CDR3 sequence: CASSEAGSTNEKLFF. The CDR3 DNA is TGTGCCAGCAGTGAAGCGGGGAGTACTAATGAAAAACTGTTTTTT.

In regard to this clone: Other DNA sequences of this sample code for an identical CDR3. The chain uses TRBV4-2 and TRBJ1-3, with D possibly matching TRBD1 (5 bases). CDR1 and CDR2 from the germline V gene are LGHNA and YNFKEQ. The V and J ends lost 6 bases and 0 bases respectively, with 12 bases between them. The CDR3 is 15 residues long. For the CDR3, the DNA is TGTGCCAGCAGGGAAACAGGTTCCTCTGGAAACACCATATATTTT. It encodes CASRETGSSGNTIYF.

The genes are TRBV28 and TRBJ1-5; D remains ambiguous. The CDR3 is 19 residues long. Per germline, CDR1 MDHEN and CDR2 SYDVKM. V dropped 4 bases and J dropped 0 bases, with 22 bases sitting between them. The CDR3 sequence: CASSSLELFLTNSNQPQHF. DNA of the CDR3: TGTGCCAGCAGTTCATTGGAGCTCTTTCTTACTAATAGCAATCAGCCCCAGCATTTT.

This clone appeared a few times. The chain combines TRBV7-8 with TRBJ2-1, with a tentative D call TRBD2 (7 bases). With 5 bases removed from V and 4 bases from J, the gap between germline ends came to 15 bases. CDR3 length: 15 amino acids. CDR1 is SGHVS and CDR2 is FQNEAQ in the germline V gene. The CDR3 DNA reads TGTGCCAGCAGCCCAGGGAGGGGGTCTTACAATGAGCAGTTCTTC. This gives the protein CASSPGRGSYNEQFF.